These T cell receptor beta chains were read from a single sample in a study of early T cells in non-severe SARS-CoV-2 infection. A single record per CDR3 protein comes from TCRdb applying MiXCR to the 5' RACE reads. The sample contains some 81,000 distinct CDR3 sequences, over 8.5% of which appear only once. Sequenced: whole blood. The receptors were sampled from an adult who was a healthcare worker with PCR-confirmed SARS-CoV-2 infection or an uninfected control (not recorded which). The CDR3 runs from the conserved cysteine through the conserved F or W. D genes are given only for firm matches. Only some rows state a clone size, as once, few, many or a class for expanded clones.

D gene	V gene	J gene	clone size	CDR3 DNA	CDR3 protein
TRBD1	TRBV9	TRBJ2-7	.	TGTGCCAGCAGCGTAGGTCCGGGACAGGGGCCCTACGAGCAGTACTTC	CASSVGPGQGPYEQYF
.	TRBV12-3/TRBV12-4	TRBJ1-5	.	TGTGCCAGCAGTTCGGGGAACAATCAGCCCCAGCATTTT	CASSSGNNQPQHF
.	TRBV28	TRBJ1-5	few	TGTGCCAGCAGTGTCACAGGGAGGACCCATCAGCCCCAGCATTTT	CASSVTGRTHQPQHF
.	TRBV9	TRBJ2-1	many	TGTGCCAGCAGTGCCGGGACTCTCCCCGGTAATGAGCAGTTCTTC	CASSAGTLPGNEQFF
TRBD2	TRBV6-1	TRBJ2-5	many	TGTGCCAGCACCAACCTACTAGCGACACAAGAGACCCAGTACTTC	CASTNLLATQETQYF
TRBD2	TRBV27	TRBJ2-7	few	TGTGCCAGCAGTGCTCCATGGACTAGTATGTACGAGCAGTACTTC	CASSAPWTSMYEQYF
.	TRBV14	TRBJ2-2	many	TGTGCCAGCAGGCCGGCAGGATTGAACACCGGGGAGCTGTTTTTT	CASRPAGLNTGELFF
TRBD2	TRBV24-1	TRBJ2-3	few	TGTGCCACCAGTGATTTTACTAGCGCGATCGGCACAGATACGCAGTATTTT	CATSDFTSAIGTDTQYF
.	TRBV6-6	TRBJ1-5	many	TGTGCCAGCAGTTACAGGGATGTCAATCAGCCCCAGCATTTT	CASSYRDVNQPQHF
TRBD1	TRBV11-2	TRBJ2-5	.	TGTGCCAGCAGCTTAGATCTCACAGGGGGCGAGACCCAGTACTTC	CASSLDLTGGETQYF
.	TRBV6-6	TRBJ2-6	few	TGTGCCAGCACCGCTACAGGGCTCCACGTCCTGACTTTC	CASTATGLHVLTF
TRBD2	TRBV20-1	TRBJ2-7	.	TGCGGTGCCCAGACTAGCGGGCCCTACGAGCAGTACTTC	CGAQTSGPYEQYF
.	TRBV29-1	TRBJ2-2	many	TGCAGCTCCACTGGGGGGTCCGGGGACACCGGGGAGCTGTTTTTT	CSSTGGSGDTGELFF
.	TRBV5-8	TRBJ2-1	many	TGTGCCGCCTACCAAATGAGTAGGGCCTACAATGAGCAGTTCTTC	CAAYQMSRAYNEQFF
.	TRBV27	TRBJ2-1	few	TGTGCCAGCAGTTTACCGGGACTTAGCTCCTACAATGAGCAGTTCTTC	CASSLPGLSSYNEQFF
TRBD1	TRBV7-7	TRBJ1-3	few	TGTGCCAGCAGCCCAGGACAGGGGACGAGCTCTGGAAACACCATATATTTT	CASSPGQGTSSGNTIYF
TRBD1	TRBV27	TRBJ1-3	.	TGTGCCAGCAGTCGACAGGGGCGCCTCGGAAACACCATATATTTT	CASSRQGRLGNTIYF
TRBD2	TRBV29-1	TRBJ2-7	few	TGCAGCGTTGAGCGGGAGGGCTACGAGCAGTACTTC	CSVEREGYEQYF
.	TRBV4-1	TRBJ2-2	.	TGCGCCAGCAGAAGGAGAGAACTCACCGGGGAGCTGTTTTTT	CASRRRELTGELFF
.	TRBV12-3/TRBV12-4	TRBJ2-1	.	TGTGCCAGCAGTTTTCGAGGGAGGAGTGAGCAGTTCTTC	CASSFRGRSEQFF
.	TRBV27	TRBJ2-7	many	TGTGCCAGCAGTTACCGGGCTTCCTACGAGCAGTACTTC	CASSYRASYEQYF
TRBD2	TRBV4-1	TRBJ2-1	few	TGCGCCAGCAGCCAACTAGCGGAGTACAATGAGCAGTTCTTC	CASSQLAEYNEQFF
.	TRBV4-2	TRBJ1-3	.	TGTGCCAGCAGCCAAGACGCAGGGGAAGACACCATATATTTT	CASSQDAGEDTIYF
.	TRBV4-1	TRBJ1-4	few	TGCGCCAGCAGCCAAGCGAGAGACCCAACTAATGAAAAACTGTTTTTT	CASSQARDPTNEKLFF
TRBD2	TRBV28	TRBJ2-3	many	TGTGCCAGCAGTTTATCCGGACTAGCGGGCACAGATACGCAGTATTTT	CASSLSGLAGTDTQYF
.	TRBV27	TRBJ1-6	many	TGTGCCAGCAGTTTACCCCCCCCGGGAATTTCACCCCTCCACTTT	CASSLPPPGISPLHF
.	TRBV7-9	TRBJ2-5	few	TGTGCCAGCAGCCCTCCCACGGCGAGCGAGACCCAGTACTTC	CASSPPTASETQYF
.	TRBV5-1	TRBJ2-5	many	TGCGCCAGCAGAATCCAAGAGACCCAGTACTTC	CASRIQETQYF
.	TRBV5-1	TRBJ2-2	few	TGCGCCAGCAATGACTTAAACACCGGGGAGCTGTTTTTT	CASNDLNTGELFF
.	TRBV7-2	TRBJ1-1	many	TGTGCCAGCAGCGCGGGGAACACTGAAGCTTTCTTT	CASSAGNTEAFF
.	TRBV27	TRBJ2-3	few	TGTGCCAGCAGTTTAGGAGGTTTTGGCACAGATACGCAGTATTTT	CASSLGGFGTDTQYF
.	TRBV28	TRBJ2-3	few	TGTGCCAGCAGTCCAACCGGGACGGCTAGCACAGATACGCAGTATTTT	CASSPTGTASTDTQYF
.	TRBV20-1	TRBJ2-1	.	TGCAGTGCTAGAGATAGGTGGGTAGGAGCCTACAATGAGCAGTTCTTC	CSARDRWVGAYNEQFF
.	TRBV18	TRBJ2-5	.	TGTGCCAGCTCACCGCCCGGTCGCACGGAGACCCAGTACTTC	CASSPPGRTETQYF
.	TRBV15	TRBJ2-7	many	TGTGCCACCAGCAGAGATTTCGGCGGTTCCTACGAGCAGTACTTC	CATSRDFGGSYEQYF
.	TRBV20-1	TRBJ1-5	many	TGCAGTGCTAGGGAGTTCCATAGCAATCAGCCCCAGCATTTT	CSAREFHSNQPQHF
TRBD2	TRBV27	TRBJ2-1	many	TGTGCCAGCAGTTTATCCTTGGGACTAGCAGGGAATGAGCAGTTCTTC	CASSLSLGLAGNEQFF
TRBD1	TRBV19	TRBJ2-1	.	TGTGCCAGCCGAAAGACAGGGGCTGGCAATGAGCAGTTCTTC	CASRKTGAGNEQFF
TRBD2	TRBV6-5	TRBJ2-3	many	TGTGCCACCGCTAGCGGGAGTATAGATACGCAGTATTTT	CATASGSIDTQYF
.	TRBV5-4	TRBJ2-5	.	TGTGCCAGCAGCTTACAAAGACAAGAGACCCAGTACTTC	CASSLQRQETQYF
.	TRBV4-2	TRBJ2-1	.	TGTGCCAGCAGCCGAGATCGGGGGCCCCAGCTGGGTGAGCAGTTCTTC	CASSRDRGPQLGEQFF
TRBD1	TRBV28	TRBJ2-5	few	TGTGCCAGCAGCCCCCCGGCGACTAGGACAGGGGCAGGAGAGACCCAGTACTTC	CASSPPATRTGAGETQYF
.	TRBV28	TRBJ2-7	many	TGTGCCAGCAGTAGAATACTAGGAATTAGCTTATTC	CASSRILGISLF